Sequencing of this T cell receptor beta chain was carried out in a study of shared clonotypes between healthy human individuals. General study results and limits: It was the non-shared clonotypes that had lower generation probabilities than clonotypes shared by all four donors.

The naive CD8 fraction comprised CD45RO-negative cells positively selected for CCR7 and excluded terminally differentiated effector memory CD45RA+ cells. TCRdb keeps only in-frame clones here, not all; method: immunoSEQ multiplex PCR. The sample lists some 2 million clones; about 95% were seen once. With respect to this clone: Its antigen is as yet unknown. At the DNA level, this CDR3 is encoded by other sequences in the same sample as well.

This CDR3 is 12 amino acids long. Germline V gives CDR1 MNHNY, CDR2 SVGAGI (reference sequence). The V and J ends lost 0 bases and 7 bases respectively, with 6 bases between them. This TCR was recovered from a man between 18 and 29 years old in good health. This sequence joins TRBV6-6 and TRBJ1-1; a possible D gene is TRBD1 (6 bases). The sequencing input was naive CD8+ T cells sorted from blood. CDR3 sequence: CASSYSTGEAFF. The CDR3 DNA reads TGTGCCAGCAGTTACTCGACAGGTGAAGCTTTCTTT.